This TCR beta chain is from a study of cytomegalovirus exposure and HLA in healthy donors. Broader study findings: It was approximately 170 TCR beta chains that were listed as cytomegalovirus-associated. Based on reports, TCR beta sequences accurately predicted HLA-A and HLA-B alleles for most subjects.

PCR was performed using 60 Vbeta and 13 Jbeta primers. Clones were sequenced by immunoSEQ multiplex PCR, and TCRdb holds only the in-frame ones, with some missing. The data contain fewer than 200,000 clones, approximately 79% of them singletons. Turning to this clone: Its antigen is still unknown.

Germline trimming cut 4 bases from V and 0 bases from J; bases unmatched to any gene: 11. CDR1 is LGHNA, CDR2 YNFKEQ, per germline. This CDR3 is built from 18 residues. Material: PBMCs. This chain links TRBV4-2 with TRBJ1-1, with 10 bases that match TRBD1. The receptor's source is a woman in her forties in good health and CMV-seronegative. CDR3: CASSPMTGGERMNTEAFF. CDR3 nucleotides: TGTGCCAGCAGCCCCATGACAGGGGGCGAACGAATGAACACTGAAGCTTTCTTT.